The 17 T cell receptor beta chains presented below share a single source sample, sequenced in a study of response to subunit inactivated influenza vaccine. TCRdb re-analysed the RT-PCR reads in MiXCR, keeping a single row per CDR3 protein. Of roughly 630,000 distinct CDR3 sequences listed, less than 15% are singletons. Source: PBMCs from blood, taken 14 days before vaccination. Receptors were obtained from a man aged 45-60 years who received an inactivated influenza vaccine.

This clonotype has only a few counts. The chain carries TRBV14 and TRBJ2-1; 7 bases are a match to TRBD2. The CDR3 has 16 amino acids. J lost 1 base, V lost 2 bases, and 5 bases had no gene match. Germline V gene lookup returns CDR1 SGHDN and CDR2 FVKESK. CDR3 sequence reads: CASSQRRERSYNEQFF. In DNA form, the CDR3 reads TGTGCCAGCAGCCAACGGCGGGAGAGGTCCTACAATGAGCAGTTCTTC. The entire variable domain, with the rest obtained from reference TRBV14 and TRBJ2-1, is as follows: EAGVTQFPSHSVIEKGQTVTLRCDPISGHDNLYWYRRVMGKEIKFLLHFVKESKQDESGMPNNRFLAERTGGTYSTLKVQPAELEDSGVYFCASSQRRERSYNEQFFGPGTRLTVL.

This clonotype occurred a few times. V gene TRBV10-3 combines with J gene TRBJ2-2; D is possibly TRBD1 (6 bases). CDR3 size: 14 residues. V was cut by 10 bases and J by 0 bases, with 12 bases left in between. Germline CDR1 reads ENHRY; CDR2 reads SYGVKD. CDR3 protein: CATQQGSNTGELFF. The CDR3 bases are TGTGCCACCCAACAGGGTTCGAACACCGGGGAGCTGTTTTTT.

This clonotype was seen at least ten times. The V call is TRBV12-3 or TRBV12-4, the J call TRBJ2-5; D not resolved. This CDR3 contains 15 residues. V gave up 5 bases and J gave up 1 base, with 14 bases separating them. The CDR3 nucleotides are TGTGCCAGCAGTCCACGCCGCGGAACCCAAGAGACCCAGTACTTC. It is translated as CASSPRRGTQETQYF.

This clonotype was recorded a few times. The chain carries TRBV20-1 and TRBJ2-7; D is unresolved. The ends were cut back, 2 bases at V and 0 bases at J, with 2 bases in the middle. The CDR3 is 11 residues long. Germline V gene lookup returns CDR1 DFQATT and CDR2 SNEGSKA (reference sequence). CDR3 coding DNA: TGCAGTGCTAGACTCTCCTACGAGCAGTACTTC. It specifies CSARLSYEQYF.

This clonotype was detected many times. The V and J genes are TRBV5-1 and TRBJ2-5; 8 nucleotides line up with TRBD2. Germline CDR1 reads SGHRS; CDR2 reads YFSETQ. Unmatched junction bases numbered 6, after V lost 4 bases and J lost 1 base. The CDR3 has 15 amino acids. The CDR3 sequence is CASSEAGTSQETQYF. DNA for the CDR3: TGCGCCAGCAGCGAAGCCGGGACTAGCCAAGAGACCCAGTACTTC. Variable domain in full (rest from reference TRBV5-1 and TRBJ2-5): KAGVTQTPRYLIKTRGQQVTLSCSPISGHRSVSWYQQTPGQGLQFLFEYFSETQRNKGNFPGRFSGRQFSNSRSEMNVSTLELGDSALYLCASSEAGTSQETQYFGPGTRLLVL.

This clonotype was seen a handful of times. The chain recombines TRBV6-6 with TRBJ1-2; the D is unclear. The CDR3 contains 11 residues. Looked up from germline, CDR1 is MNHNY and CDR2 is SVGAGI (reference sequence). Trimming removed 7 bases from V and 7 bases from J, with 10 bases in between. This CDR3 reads CASTLKAGYTF. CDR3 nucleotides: TGTGCCAGCACCCTTAAGGCTGGCTACACCTTC.

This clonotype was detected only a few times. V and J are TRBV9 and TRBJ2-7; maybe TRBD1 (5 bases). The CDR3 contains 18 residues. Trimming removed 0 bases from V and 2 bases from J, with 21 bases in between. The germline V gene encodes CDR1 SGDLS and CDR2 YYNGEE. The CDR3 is CASSVAPGPHDGTYEQYF. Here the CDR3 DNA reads TGTGCCAGCAGCGTAGCTCCAGGGCCCCACGACGGAACCTACGAGCAGTACTTC.

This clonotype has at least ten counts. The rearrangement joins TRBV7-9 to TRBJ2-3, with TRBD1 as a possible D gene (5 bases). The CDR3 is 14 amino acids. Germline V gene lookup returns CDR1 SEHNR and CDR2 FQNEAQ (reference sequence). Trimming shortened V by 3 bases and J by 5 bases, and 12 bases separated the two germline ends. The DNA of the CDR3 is TGTGCCAGCAGCTTGGTCAGGGCGGAAGATACGCAGTATTTT. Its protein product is CASSLVRAEDTQYF.

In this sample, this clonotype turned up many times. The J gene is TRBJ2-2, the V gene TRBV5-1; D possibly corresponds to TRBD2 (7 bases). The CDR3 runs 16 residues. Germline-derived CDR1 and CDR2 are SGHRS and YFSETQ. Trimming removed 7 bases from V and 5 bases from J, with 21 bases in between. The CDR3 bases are TGCGCCAGCTTGCCGGGAGGCGGGGGCAGAACCGGGGAGCTGTTTTTT. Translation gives CASLPGGGGRTGELFF. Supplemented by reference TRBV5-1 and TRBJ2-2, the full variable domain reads KAGVTQTPRYLIKTRGQQVTLSCSPISGHRSVSWYQQTPGQGLQFLFEYFSETQRNKGNFPGRFSGRQFSNSRSEMNVSTLELGDSALYLCASLPGGGGRTGELFFGEGSRLTVL.

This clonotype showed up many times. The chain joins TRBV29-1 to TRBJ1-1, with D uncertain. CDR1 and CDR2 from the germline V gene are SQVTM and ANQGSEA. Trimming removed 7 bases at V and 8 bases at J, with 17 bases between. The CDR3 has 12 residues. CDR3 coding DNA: TGCAGCGCCGAGGACGGAGGAGTAGAAGCTTTCTTT. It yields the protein CSAEDGGVEAFF.

The CDR3 is CASSSDRGVGYNEQFF. The CDR3, as DNA: TGTGCCAGCAGTTCGGACAGGGGAGTTGGCTACAATGAGCAGTTCTTC. The chain recombines TRBV6-2 or TRBV6-3 with TRBJ2-1; 9 bases map to TRBD1. V lost 4 bases, J lost 3 bases, and 7 bases stayed unmatched. Germline V lookup: CDR1 MNHEY, CDR2 SVGEGT. This CDR3 has 16 amino acids.

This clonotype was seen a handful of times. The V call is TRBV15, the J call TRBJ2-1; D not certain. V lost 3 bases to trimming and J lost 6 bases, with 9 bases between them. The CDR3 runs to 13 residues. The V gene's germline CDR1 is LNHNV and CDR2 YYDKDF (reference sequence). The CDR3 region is CATSSLVGNEQFF. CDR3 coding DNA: TGTGCCACCAGCAGTCTAGTAGGCAATGAGCAGTTCTTC.

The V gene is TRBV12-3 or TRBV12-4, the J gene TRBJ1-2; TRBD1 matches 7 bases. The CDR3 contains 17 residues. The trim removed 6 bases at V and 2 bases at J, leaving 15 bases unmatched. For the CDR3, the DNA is TGTGCCAGCAGCTTTCAAGCACTCACGACAGGGAACTATGGCTACACCTTC. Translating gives CASSFQALTTGNYGYTF.

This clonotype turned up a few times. The CDR3 DNA reads TGTGCCAGCAGTTTAGGGACAGGGAAAATTATTCGGGCCAACGTCCTGACTTTC. This translates into CASSLGTGKIIRANVLTF. The chain carries TRBV12-3 or TRBV12-4 and TRBJ2-6, with 8 bases fitting TRBD1. The CDR3 consists of 18 residues. Trimming cost V 1 base and J 5 bases; bases outside gene matches: 10.

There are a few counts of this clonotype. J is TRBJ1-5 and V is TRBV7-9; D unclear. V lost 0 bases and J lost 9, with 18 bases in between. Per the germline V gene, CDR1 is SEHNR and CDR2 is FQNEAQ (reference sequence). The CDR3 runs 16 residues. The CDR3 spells CASSLAARYYRGPQHF. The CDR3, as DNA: TGTGCCAGCAGCTTAGCCGCCAGGTACTACCGGGGGCCCCAGCATTTT.

The CDR3 is CASSQGLAGGRGNEQFF. DNA of the CDR3: TGCGCCAGCAGCCAAGGACTAGCGGGGGGCCGTGGGAATGAGCAGTTCTTC. The rearrangement uses TRBV4-1 and TRBJ2-1, with 13 nucleotides matching TRBD2. The V gene end was trimmed by 1 base and the J gene end by 7 bases; junction bases not matched to a gene: 7. Germline CDR1 MGHRA, CDR2 YSYEKL. The CDR3 runs 17 residues.

This CDR3 is CASAGSPGGGYTF. The CDR3 DNA reads as TGTGCCAGCGCAGGCTCCCCAGGGGGAGGCTACACCTTC. The chain recombines TRBV27 with TRBJ1-2, with 7 bases identical to TRBD1. CDR3 length: 13 residues. Losses at the gene ends were 8 bases for V and 8 bases for J; bases not matched to a gene: 11. Per germline, CDR1 MNHEY and CDR2 SMNVEV (reference sequence).